This passage covers 20 T cell receptor beta chains from one sample sequenced in a study of fetal regulatory T cell absence and autoimmunity. Here immunoSEQ multiplex PCR was the method, and the copy in TCRdb shows in-frame clones only, minus some. Altogether more than 85,000 clones are present, around 72% being singletons, with the ten largest covering 1.5% to 2.5%. The sequenced sample consisted of pancreas tissue. Source of these receptors: a male donor with IPEX syndrome.

The chain couples TRBV7-9 to TRBJ1-1; TRBD1 might be the D (6 bases). V lost 5 bases and J lost 7, with 20 bases in between. This CDR3 comprises 15 residues. Germline CDR1 is SEHNR and CDR2 is FQNEAQ (reference sequence). This CDR3 reads CASSRGGGGLFEAFF. The CDR3 DNA reads as TGTGCCAGCAGCCGTGGCGGAGGGGGTCTCTTTGAAGCTTTCTTT.

This chain joins TRBV11-3 and TRBJ1-2; D unclear. V was clipped by 5 bases and J by 3 bases, with 13 bases between them. The CDR3 length is 14 residues. CDR1 and CDR2 from the germline V gene are SGHNT and YENEEA. The CDR3 loop reads CASSLSQSYYGYTF. The CDR3 bases are TGTGCCAGCAGCCTCAGTCAGTCTTACTATGGCTACACCTTC. Full variable domain (rest looked up from reference TRBV11-3 and TRBJ1-2): EAGVVQSPRYKIIEKKQPVAFWCNPISGHNTLYWYLQNLGQGPELLIRYENEEAVDDSQLPKDRFSAERLKGVDSTLKIQPAELGDSAVYLCASSLSQSYYGYTFGSGTRLTVV.

The chain uses TRBV5-6 and TRBJ2-7; 7 positions match TRBD1. The J segment lost 3 bases and the V segment lost 1 base, leaving 1 base of the junction unmatched. Germline CDR1 and CDR2: SGHDT and YYEEEE. The CDR3 extends over 13 amino acids. CDR3 residues: CASSLPGGYEQYF. CDR3 DNA sequence: TGTGCCAGCAGCTTGCCAGGGGGCTACGAGCAGTACTTC.

V and J are TRBV7-9 and TRBJ2-7; 12 bases align to TRBD2. The CDR3 extends over 15 amino acids. V trimming: 5 bases; J trimming: 5 bases; junction bases outside the gene matches: 7. From germline, CDR1 is SEHNR and CDR2 FQNEAQ (reference sequence). CDR3 region: CASSLRLAGEHEQYF. CDR3 in DNA: TGTGCCAGCAGCCTGAGACTAGCGGGGGAACACGAGCAGTACTTC.

The CDR3 DNA reads TGTGCCAGCAGCTTCTCGGGGCTGGGGCGGTTGAACACTGAAGCTTTCTTT. Its translation is CASSFSGLGRLNTEAFF. This chain links TRBV13 with TRBJ1-1; maybe TRBD1 (5 bases). This CDR3 spans 17 amino acids. CDR1 and CDR2 from the germline V gene are PRHDT and FYEKMQ (reference sequence). V lost 3 bases, J lost 0 bases, and 17 bases lay in between.

To note about this clone: The sample contains more than one DNA sequence encoding this CDR3. The DNA of the CDR3 is TGTGCCAGCAGTGAGGGACTAGCGGGAGCCTACGAGCAGTACTTC. It is translated as CASSEGLAGAYEQYF. The chain employs TRBV6-1 and TRBJ2-7; 14 bases match TRBD2. V was clipped by 3 bases and J by 2 bases; unmatched bases: 0. CDR1 and CDR2 (germline): MNHNS, SASEGT. This CDR3 comprises 15 residues.

This rearrangement joins TRBV6-6 to TRBJ1-5; D gene ambiguous. Trimming shortened V by 8 bases and J by 5 bases, and 13 bases separated the two germline ends. From germline, CDR1 is MNHNY and CDR2 SVGAGI (reference sequence). The CDR3 runs 13 residues. The chain's CDR3 is CASQSPRDQPQHF. The CDR3 DNA is TGTGCCAGCCAGAGTCCCCGCGATCAGCCCCAGCATTTT.

The gene calls are TRBV5-1 and TRBJ2-5; no clear D gene. This CDR3 has 11 residues. Trimming took 1 base from V and 13 from J, leaving 11 bases between them. CDR1 SGHRS and CDR2 YFSETQ come from the germline V gene. For the CDR3, the DNA is TGCGCCAGCAGCTTGTTCGGACCCGCGTACTTC. Translation gives CASSLFGPAYF.

The table lists this clone with a few counts. The chain is built from TRBV5-6 and TRBJ1-5, with a tentative D call TRBD1 (5 bases). Trimming left V 4 bases short and J 0 bases short, with 11 bases between. There are 15 residues in the CDR3. CDR1 and CDR2 from the germline V gene are SGHDT and YYEEEE. CDR3 sequence reads: CASSIQGYSNQPQHF. CDR3 coding DNA: TGTGCCAGCAGCATTCAGGGATATAGCAATCAGCCCCAGCATTTT.

The rearrangement links TRBV4-3 to TRBJ2-7, with D perhaps being TRBD1 or TRBD2 (5 bases each). Deletions cut 1 base from V and 8 bases from J, with 12 bases between. Germline values: CDR1 LGHNA, CDR2 YSLEER. The CDR3 spans 13 residues. CDR3: CASSQVGQGQQYF. CDR3 sequence (DNA): TGCGCCAGCAGCCAAGTTGGCCAGGGACAGCAGTACTTC.

V gene TRBV20-1 combines with J gene TRBJ2-1; no clear D. In germline, CDR1 is DFQATT, CDR2 SNEGSKA (reference sequence). The CDR3 totals 11 residues. V lost 5 bases and J 6 bases, leaving 8 bases between the germline ends. The CDR3 nucleotides are TGCAGTGCTCCTAGAGGCAATGAGCAGTTCTTC. This translates into CSAPRGNEQFF.

The gene calls are TRBV27 and TRBJ2-7; 13 bases are a match to TRBD2. CDR3 length equals 16 residues. With 6 bases clipped from V and 4 bases from J, the junction kept 9 bases outside the gene matches. Germline CDR1 MNHEY, CDR2 SMNVEV (reference sequence). CDR3 amino acids: CASRTIGTSGIYEQYF. The CDR3 nucleotides read TGTGCCAGCAGGACCATAGGGACTAGCGGGATTTACGAGCAGTACTTC.

This clone was found many times. The chain is built from TRBV15 and TRBJ1-1; a weak D match, TRBD1 (5 bases). The CDR3 has 15 amino acids. Trimming pared 1 base from V and 0 bases from J, leaving 9 bases between. Looked up from germline, CDR1 is LNHNV and CDR2 is YYDKDF (reference sequence). CDR3 in DNA: TGTGCCACCAGCAGAGGCCCAGGGATGAACACTGAAGCTTTCTTT. This translates into CATSRGPGMNTEAFF.

This clone was seen a few times. The rearrangement uses TRBV30 and TRBJ1-2; tentative D call: TRBD1 (6 bases). V was shortened by 0 bases and J by 14 bases, with 13 bases between the two germline ends. The CDR3 loop spans 11 amino acids. The germline V gene has CDR1 GTSNPN and CDR2 SVGIG (reference sequence). CDR3: CAWSVQGPRTF. CDR3 DNA: TGTGCCTGGAGTGTACAGGGTCCACGGACCTTC.

The chain employs TRBV30 and TRBJ2-1; the D gene is possibly TRBD2 (6 bases). The V gene lost 4 bases and the J gene lost 7 bases, with 20 bases spanning the gap. Looked up from germline, CDR1 is GTSNPN and CDR2 is SVGIG (reference sequence). The CDR3 consists of 15 residues. CDR3 in amino acids: CAWTRLGPPTNEQFF. In nucleotides, the CDR3 is TGTGCCTGGACTAGACTAGGTCCACCTACAAATGAGCAGTTCTTC.

CDR3 nucleotides: TGCGCCAGCAGCCCGGAAGCGGGGGGGAACACCGGGGAGCTGTTTTTT. Residues: CASSPEAGGNTGELFF. The chain has TRBV5-1 and TRBJ2-2; 9 positions agree with TRBD2. Looked up from germline, CDR1 is SGHRS and CDR2 is YFSETQ. The CDR3 is 16 amino acids. Trimming cost V 4 bases and J 1 base; bases outside gene matches: 5.

This clone has just a few counts. The chain recombines TRBV9 with TRBJ1-1; D is possibly TRBD1 (5 bases). This CDR3 has 14 residues. Germline CDR1 is SGDLS and CDR2 is YYNGEE. The V gene lost 3 bases and the J gene lost 2 bases, with 11 bases spanning the gap. The chain's CDR3 is CASSEGRPNTEAFF. The CDR3 bases are TGTGCCAGCAGCGAGGGACGGCCTAACACTGAAGCTTTCTTT.

In DNA form, the CDR3 reads TGCGCCAGCAGCTTGGCCGGGGAGGGGTCACCCCTCCACTTT. This translates into CASSLAGEGSPLHF. V gene TRBV5-1 combines with J gene TRBJ1-6; a possible D gene is TRBD1 (5 bases). The CDR3 is 14 amino acids. V was cut by 0 bases and J by 10 bases, with 11 bases left in between. The germline CDR1 and CDR2 sequences are SGHRS and YFSETQ.

The gene calls are TRBV5-5 and TRBJ2-7; TRBD1 agrees at 10 bases. Germline V gene data show CDR1 as SGHKS and CDR2 as YYEKEE (reference sequence). The CDR3 has 13 amino acids. V shed 5 bases, J shed 10 bases, and the junction held 9 bases outside the gene matches. The CDR3 DNA is TGTGCCAGCAGGGGGACAGGGGTTGGAGAACAGTACTTC. This encodes CASRGTGVGEQYF.

This sequence joins TRBV7-9 and TRBJ2-7; 11 bases match TRBD1. This CDR3 region has 15 residues. The germline gives CDR1 SEHNR, CDR2 FQNEAQ (reference sequence). The J segment lost 3 bases and the V segment lost 5 bases, leaving 6 bases of the junction unmatched. In DNA form, the CDR3 reads TGTGCCAGCAGCCGTCCGGGACAGGGGGGCTACGAGCAGTACTTC. Its protein product is CASSRPGQGGYEQYF. The whole variable domain, remainder taken from reference TRBV7-9 and TRBJ2-7, is DTGVSQNPRHKITKRGQNVTFRCDPISEHNRLYWYRQTLGQGPEFLTYFQNEAQLEKSRLLSDRFSAERPKGSFSTLEIQRTEQGDSAMYLCASSRPGQGGYEQYFGPGTRLTVT.